Below, one T cell receptor beta chain is given with its context. The antigen remains unidentified. Each donor had 7.5 to 10 milliliters of peripheral blood drawn. These data come from a study of blood T cells in healthy people across ages. Points from the study as a whole: PBMCs were not sorted, which prevented a conclusive comparison of naive versus antigen-experienced cells. Age advanced and TCR beta diversity per million T cells fell, roughly linearly.

The ends were cut back, 5 bases at V and 4 bases at J, with 20 bases in the middle. This CDR3 spans 16 amino acids. Germline V gene lookup returns CDR1 SGHVS and CDR2 FNYEAQ. A J-beta primer mix and a sample-barcoded 5' primer were used in a second PCR of about 7 to 11 cycles. Each cDNA molecule was tagged by a template-switch adaptor that had 12 random nucleotides. MiXCR, run by TCRdb on the 5' RACE reads, gives a single entry per CDR3 protein. Of 550,000 to 600,000 distinct CDR3 sequences detected, around 48% appear once; the ten largest clones hold 20% to 25%. The rearrangement links TRBV7-6 to TRBJ1-1; D possibly corresponds to TRBD1 (5 bases). Sequenced material: blood. The sequence came from an elderly man in good health. In nucleotides, the CDR3 is TGTGCCAGCAGCATTACCCCTGGGGCCTTACCCACTGAAGCTTTCTTT. Translating it yields CASSITPGALPTEAFF.